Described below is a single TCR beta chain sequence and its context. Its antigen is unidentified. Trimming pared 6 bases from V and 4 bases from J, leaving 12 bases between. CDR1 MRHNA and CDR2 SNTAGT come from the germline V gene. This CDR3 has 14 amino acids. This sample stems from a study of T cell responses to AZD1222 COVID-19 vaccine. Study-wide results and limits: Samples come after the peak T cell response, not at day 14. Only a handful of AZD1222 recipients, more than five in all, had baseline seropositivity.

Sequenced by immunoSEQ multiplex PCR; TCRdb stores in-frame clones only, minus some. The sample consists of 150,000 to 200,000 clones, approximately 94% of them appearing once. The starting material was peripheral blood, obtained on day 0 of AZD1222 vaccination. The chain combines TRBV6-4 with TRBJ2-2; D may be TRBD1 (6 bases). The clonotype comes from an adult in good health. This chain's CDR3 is CASREQGATGELFF. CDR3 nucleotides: TGTGCCAGCAGAGAACAGGGAGCCACCGGGGAGCTGTTTTTT.